This T cell receptor (beta chain) was captured in a study of monozygotic twins with inflammatory bowel disease. Study-level findings and limits: Among patients, repertoires may have gained variability from differing immunosuppressive treatments. Distinguishing T cell subtypes was not possible.

UMIs incorporating a 6-nucleotide sample barcode were appended by means of template switching. TCRdb reprocessed the 5' RACE reads and keeps a single row for each CDR3 protein, giving no DNA. The sample totals 440,000 or so distinct CDR3 sequences. The CDR3 spans 14 residues. Germline values: CDR1 SGHRS, CDR2 YFSETQ. About this clonotype: Its target is unknown.

The receptor was derived from a human donor with ulcerative colitis or Crohn's disease, or a healthy co-twin of an affected twin (not recorded which). Specimen: blood. The chain combines TRBV5-1 with TRBJ1-1. The CDR3 loop is CASSWSTVNTEAFF.